Listed below are T cell receptor beta chains from one sample, sequenced in a study of cytomegalovirus exposure and HLA in healthy donors. Assay: immunoSEQ multiplex PCR; the TCRdb copy retains only in-frame clones and omits some. This sample has 150,000 to 200,000 clones; approximately 84% occur once, and the top ten carry about 0.24%. The sample taken for sequencing was PBMCs. These receptors came from a boy younger than 18 in good health and CMV-seronegative. Each CDR3 is given with its conserved first and last residue.

j_gene	v_gene	CDR3aa
TRBJ2-5	TRBV6-1	CASTPNGPRETQYF
TRBJ2-7	TRBV18	CASSPRTGLGYEQYF
TRBJ2-3	TRBV7-9	CASSLDAGGREDTQYF
TRBJ2-7	TRBV15	CATSRGSGDSGRNEQYF
TRBJ1-5	TRBV7-2	CASSPQGTGAQHF
TRBJ1-3	TRBV2	CASTPRGTGNTIYF
TRBJ2-3	TRBV4-1	CASSQGQSSTDTQYF
TRBJ2-1	TRBV19	CASSLSGLAGDNEQFF
TRBJ2-2	TRBV5-1	CASSLARTAANTGELFF
TRBJ2-6	TRBV27	CASSPPPGLSGANVLTF
TRBJ1-1	TRBV5-1	CASRHTGGVMNTEAFF
TRBJ2-5	TRBV9	CASSVVTTGTRETQYF
TRBJ2-4	TRBV9	CASSVHGTSGRRESKNIQYF
TRBJ1-3	TRBV4-1	CASSHPLNTIYF
TRBJ1-5	TRBV6-1	CASSPLGQGGQPQHF
TRBJ1-3	TRBV2	CATRTSPGNTIYF
TRBJ2-2	TRBV30	CAWRATTGTRGGELFF
TRBJ1-4	TRBV9	CASSPSGQGLNEKLFF
TRBJ2-3	TRBV6-1	CASSDLTSGRRANTQYF
TRBJ1-1	TRBV7-9	CASSRIGQALLNTEAFF
TRBJ1-1	TRBV18	CASSYSGNTEAFF
TRBJ1-2	TRBV29-1	CSVRTVNYGYTF
TRBJ2-7	TRBV11-1	CASRLTGGTYEQYF
TRBJ2-7	TRBV10-1	CASSDSGGGTPTYEQYF
TRBJ2-2	TRBV5-1	CASSSGTPNTGELFF
TRBJ2-1	TRBV6-5	CASSRWASGYNEQFF
TRBJ1-5	TRBV28	CASSTGDVGQPQHF
TRBJ2-3	TRBV5-6	CASSLPAGREYF
TRBJ2-5	TRBV5-1	CASSLVAAGTGGQETQYF
TRBJ2-3	TRBV15	CATSRARVDTDTQYF
TRBJ2-5	TRBV5-1	CASSSTSGGETQYF
TRBJ2-7	TRBV5-1	CASSLVSGGFSTAYEQYF
TRBJ1-2	TRBV5-1	CASTTDSKYGYTF
TRBJ2-1	TRBV9	CASSVATRDRVDNEQFF
TRBJ1-1	TRBV6-5	CASSDRVTEAFF
TRBJ1-2	TRBV4-3	CASSQDTADRVNGYTF
TRBJ1-6	TRBV5-1	CASSSSGQNSPLHF
TRBJ2-7	TRBV19	CASSGTRVPYEQYF
TRBJ1-5	TRBV27	CASSLRSRWGEGADQPQHF
TRBJ1-5	TRBV9	CASSVGTGVSQPQHF
TRBJ1-4	TRBV5-6	CASRHRANEKLFF
TRBJ2-3	TRBV28	CASSFGGRITDTQYF